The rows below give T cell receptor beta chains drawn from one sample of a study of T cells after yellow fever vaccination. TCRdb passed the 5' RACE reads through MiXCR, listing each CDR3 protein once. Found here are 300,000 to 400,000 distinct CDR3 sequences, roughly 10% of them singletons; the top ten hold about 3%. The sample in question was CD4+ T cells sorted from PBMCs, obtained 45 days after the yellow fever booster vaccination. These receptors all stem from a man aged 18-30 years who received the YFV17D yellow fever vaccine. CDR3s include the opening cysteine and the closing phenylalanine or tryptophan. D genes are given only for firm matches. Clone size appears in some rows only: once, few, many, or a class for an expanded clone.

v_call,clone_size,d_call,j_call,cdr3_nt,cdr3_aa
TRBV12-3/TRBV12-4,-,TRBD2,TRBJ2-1,TGTGCCAGCAGTTTAGGCGGGGGGGCCCTTGAGCAGTTCTTC,CASSLGGGALEQFF
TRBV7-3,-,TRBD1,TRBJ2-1,TGTGCCAGCAGCAAGAGGGCCGGGACAGGGGACAATGAGCAGTTCTTC,CASSKRAGTGDNEQFF
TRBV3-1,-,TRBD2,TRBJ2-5,TGTGCCAGCAGCCAGCGGGGGGGCCGGGAGACCCAGTACTTC,CASSQRGGRETQYF
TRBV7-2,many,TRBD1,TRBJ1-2,TGTGCCAGCAGTCCCTCCGGGACAGACGTCCATGGCTACACCTTC,CASSPSGTDVHGYTF
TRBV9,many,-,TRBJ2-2,TGTGCCAGCAGCGGGCAGGGGTATGCCGGGGAGCTGTTTTTT,CASSGQGYAGELFF
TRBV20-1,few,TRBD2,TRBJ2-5,TGCAGTGCTAGAGATAGGCTAGCGGGGGGGCGGGAGACCCAGTACTTC,CSARDRLAGGRETQYF
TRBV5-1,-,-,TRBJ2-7,TGCGCCAGCAGCTTGGCCGGGGGCAGGGCCCTCTACGAGCAGTACTTC,CASSLAGGRALYEQYF
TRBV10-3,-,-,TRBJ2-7,TGTGCCATCAGTGCTACAAAGGTGGGCGAGCAGTACTTC,CAISATKVGEQYF
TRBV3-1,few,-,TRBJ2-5,TGTGCCAGCACCCCCGACCCGGGAGCGAATAGAGAGACCCAGTACTTC,CASTPDPGANRETQYF
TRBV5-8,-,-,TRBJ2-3,TGTGCCAGCAGCTTATGGGGGAACACAGATACGCAGTATTTT,CASSLWGNTDTQYF
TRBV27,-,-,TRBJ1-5,TGTGCCAGCTCCTACAGGGTGGGTCAGCCCCAGCATTTT,CASSYRVGQPQHF
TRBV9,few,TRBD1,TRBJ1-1,TGTGCCAGCAGAGACAGGGATAACACTGAAGCTTTCTTT,CASRDRDNTEAFF
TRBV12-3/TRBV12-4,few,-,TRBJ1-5,TGTGCCAGCAGTCCCACGGTCGGGGGGGTACAGCCCCAGCATTTT,CASSPTVGGVQPQHF